The next 10 T cell receptor beta chains were all read from a single sample in a study of T cells in localized non-small cell lung cancer. Sequencing used immunoSEQ multiplex PCR; TCRdb keeps in-frame clones, though not all of them. The sample carries tens of thousands of clones, over 70% recorded once. Here the sequenced sample was peripheral blood, taken before any cancer treatment. All receptors derive from a man aged 35 to 69 with stage III squamous cell lung carcinoma.

The V call is TRBV6-6, the J call TRBJ2-7; 7 positions agree with TRBD2. Germline V lookup: CDR1 MNHNY, CDR2 SVGAGI (reference sequence). The ends lost 2 bases at V and 0 bases at J; junction bases unmatched: 4. This CDR3 has 15 residues. CDR3 loop: CASSYRRERSYEQYF. The CDR3 DNA is TGTGCCAGCAGTTACCGGCGGGAGCGCTCCTACGAGCAGTACTTC.

The CDR3 protein is CASSLGNRVGELFF. In nucleotides, the CDR3 is TGTGCCAGCAGCTTGGGAAACAGGGTTGGGGAGCTGTTTTTT. The chain links TRBV7-9 to TRBJ2-2, with TRBD1 as a possible D gene (6 bases). In germline, CDR1 is SEHNR, CDR2 FQNEAQ (reference sequence). CDR3 length: 14 residues. V gave up 3 bases and J gave up 8 bases, with 13 bases separating them.

In its sample, this clone was seen a few times. CDR3: CARWSGRQPQHF. CDR3 coding DNA: TGCGCCAGGTGGTCAGGGAGGCAGCCCCAGCATTTT. J is TRBJ1-5 and V is TRBV10-1; weak D call: TRBD1 (5 bases). Per germline, CDR1 WNHNN and CDR2 SYGVQD (reference sequence). Between the trimmed V and J ends, which lost 9 bases and 7 bases, there was a span of 13 bases. This CDR3 is built from 12 residues.

J is TRBJ2-3 and V is TRBV19; 7 positions agree with TRBD1. This CDR3 is built from 17 residues. Trimming cost V 0 bases and J 2 bases; bases outside gene matches: 8. CDR1 is LNHDA, CDR2 SQIVND, per germline (reference sequence). CDR3 sequence (DNA): TGTGCCAGTAGTATAGAGGGGACAGACTTGGTCACAGATACGCAGTATTTT. Translation gives CASSIEGTDLVTDTQYF.

CDR3 region: CASSRQSVQETQYF. The CDR3 coding sequence is TGTGCCAGCTCACGGCAGTCTGTCCAAGAGACCCAGTACTTC. The rearrangement links TRBV18 to TRBJ2-5; D is ambiguous. Germline CDR1 KGHSH, CDR2 LQKENI. The CDR3 runs to 14 residues. The ends were cut back, 4 bases at V and 1 base at J, with 10 bases in the middle.

This chain joins TRBV7-8 and TRBJ1-6, with 7 bases fitting TRBD1. The CDR3 consists of 17 residues. Germline CDR1 and CDR2: SGHVS and FQNEAQ. V dropped 5 bases and J dropped 0; count of bases not matched to a gene: 7. CDR3 bases: TGTGCCAGCAGCACGATCGACAGGGCCTCCTATAATTCACCCCTCCACTTT. Translating gives CASSTIDRASYNSPLHF. Using reference TRBV7-8 and TRBJ1-6 for the parts outside the CDR3, the full variable domain is GAGVSQSPRYKVAKRGQDVALRCDPISGHVSLFWYQQALGQGPEFLTYFQNEAQLDKSGLPSDRFFAERPEGSVSTLKIQRTQQEDSAVYLCASSTIDRASYNSPLHFGNGTRLTVT.

In this sample, this clone turned up a few times. The J gene is TRBJ2-5, the V gene TRBV6-5; D is possibly TRBD1 (6 bases). This CDR3 is 13 amino acids long. The germline gives CDR1 MNHEY, CDR2 SVGAGI. Deletions cut 6 bases from V and 2 bases from J, with 10 bases between. The CDR3 DNA follows: TGTGCCAGCAGGTGGACAGTACAAGAGACCCAGTACTTC. Its protein product is CASRWTVQETQYF.

The J gene is TRBJ2-5, the V gene TRBV6-6; D remains unclear. The CDR3 consists of 14 residues. The ends were cut back, 10 bases at V and 5 bases at J, with 20 bases in the middle. CDR1 MNHNY and CDR2 SVGAGI come from the germline V gene (reference sequence). The CDR3 sequence: CATKQTVRVETQYF. CDR3 bases: TGTGCCACCAAACAAACAGTTAGGGTGGAGACCCAGTACTTC.

The CDR3: CASSVGPNESEKLFF. CDR3 nucleotides: TGTGCCAGCAGCGTAGGACCCAATGAGAGTGAAAAACTGTTTTTT. The chain has TRBV7-6 and TRBJ1-4; D remains unclear. Trimming removed 5 bases at V and 7 bases at J, with 17 bases between. CDR3 length: 15 residues. Germline CDR1 is SGHVS and CDR2 is FNYEAQ.

This chain joins TRBV27 and TRBJ2-4; unclear D gene. The CDR3 spans 15 residues. V lost 5 bases and J lost 0, with 11 bases in between. Germline CDR1 reads MNHEY; CDR2 reads SMNVEV (reference sequence). The CDR3 bases are TGTGCCAGCAGTCGAAACACCGTAGCCAAAAACATTCAGTACTTC. It is translated as CASSRNTVAKNIQYF.